The clone carrying this T cell receptor beta chain was detected a few times. CDR1 and CDR2 (germline): LNHDA, SQIVND (reference sequence). The CDR3 has 15 residues. The J segment lost 5 bases and the V segment lost 0 bases, leaving 2 bases of the junction unmatched. Time point described: patch test 1, 2 weeks after DPC sensitization. Treatment meaning: therapeutic diphenylcyclopropenone sensitization with weekly scalp DPC. The sample is drawn from a study of human T cells and chemical hapten exposure. Using its own MiXCR run on the RACE reads, TCRdb lists one record per CDR3 protein. The sample holds approximately 100,000 distinct CDR3 sequences, 11% seen once.

The chain carries TRBV19 and TRBJ2-5; 11 bases fit TRBD2. The receptor was derived from a woman aged 40 to 50 with alopecia areata. Some clones in this sample may be carry-over from other donors' samples. The sample in question was whole blood, obtained in connection with sensitization to the hapten diphenylcyclopropenone (DPC). In nucleotides, the CDR3 is TGTGCCAGTAGTATAGAACTAGCGGGAGCGGAGACCCAGTACTTC. Amino acid sequence: CASSIELAGAETQYF. The variable domain in full, completed from reference TRBV19 and TRBJ2-5, reads DGGITQSPKYLFRKEGQNVTLSCEQNLNHDAMYWYRQDPGQGLRLIYYSQIVNDFQKGDIAEGYSVSREKKESFPLTVTSAQKNPTAFYLCASSIELAGAETQYFGPGTRLLVL.